This entry features one T cell receptor (beta chain) sequence. The target antigen is unknown. The ends were cut back, 7 bases at V and 5 bases at J, with 12 bases in the middle. The CDR3 runs to 11 residues. The germline V gene encodes CDR1 SQVTM and CDR2 ANQGSEA. The sample belongs to a study of cytomegalovirus exposure and HLA in healthy donors. General study findings and limits: The study designated fewer than 200 TCR beta chains cytomegalovirus-associated.

The PCR ran on 60 Vbeta and 13 Jbeta primers. Repertoires were generated with immunoSEQ multiplex PCR, while TCRdb's copy carries only in-frame clones and drops some. This sample's table reports tens of thousands of clones. The source of this sequence is a woman aged 25 to 39 in good health and CMV-seropositive. The sample was PBMCs. The chain combines TRBV29-1 with TRBJ2-7; maybe TRBD1 (6 bases). CDR3 residues: CSGQVVNEQYF. CDR3 in DNA: TGCAGCGGACAGGTTGTCAACGAGCAGTACTTC.